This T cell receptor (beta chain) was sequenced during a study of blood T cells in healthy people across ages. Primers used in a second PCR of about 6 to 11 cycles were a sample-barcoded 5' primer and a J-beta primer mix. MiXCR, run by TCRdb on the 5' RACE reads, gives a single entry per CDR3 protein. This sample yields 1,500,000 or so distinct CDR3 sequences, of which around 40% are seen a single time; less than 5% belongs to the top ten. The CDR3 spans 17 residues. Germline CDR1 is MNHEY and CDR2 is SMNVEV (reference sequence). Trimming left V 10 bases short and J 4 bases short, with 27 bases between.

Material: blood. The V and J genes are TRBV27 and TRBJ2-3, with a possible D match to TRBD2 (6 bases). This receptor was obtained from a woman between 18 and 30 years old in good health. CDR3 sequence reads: CATKKIKHLASADTQYF. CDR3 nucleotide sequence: TGTGCCACCAAAAAAATAAAACATCTAGCGAGTGCAGATACGCAGTATTTT.